A selection of T cell receptor beta chains follows, all from one sample in a study of identical twins. TCRdb processed the 5' RACE reads anew with MiXCR; each CDR3 protein has one entry. The sample includes under 450,000 distinct CDR3 sequences, approximately 17% of them seen just once. Material for sequencing was naive T cells sorted from blood. All receptors come from a middle-aged man in good health. The CDR3 runs from the conserved cysteine through the conserved F or W. Each record gives: CDR3 protein, CDR3 DNA, J gene, clone size, V gene, D gene. The D gene is left open where the match is weak. Clone size appears in some rows only: once, few, many, or a class for an expanded clone.

CASSARDRSYGYTF,TGTGCCAGCAGTGCCCGGGACAGGTCCTATGGCTACACCTTC,TRBJ1-2,.,TRBV12-3/TRBV12-4,TRBD1
CASSVAGGPYNEQFF,TGTGCCAGCAGTGTAGCGGGAGGGCCGTACAATGAGCAGTTCTTC,TRBJ2-1,.,TRBV6-1,TRBD2
CASSPDRGKDEQYF,TGTGCCAGCAGCCCGGACAGGGGAAAGGACGAGCAGTACTTC,TRBJ2-7,.,TRBV7-9,TRBD1
CASSFTPAGTGELFF,TGTGCCAGCAGTTTCACCCCGGCCGGCACCGGGGAGCTGTTTTTT,TRBJ2-2,many,TRBV27,.
CASTPNGGPSGELFF,TGTGCCAGCACCCCCAATGGGGGGCCGTCCGGGGAGCTGTTTTTT,TRBJ2-2,.,TRBV6-1,.
CASSQATGEETQYF,TGTGCCAGCAGCCAGGCGACAGGGGAAGAGACCCAGTACTTC,TRBJ2-5,.,TRBV4-2,TRBD1
CASSKAGALQETQYF,TGTGCCAGCAGTAAGGCAGGGGCCCTCCAAGAGACCCAGTACTTC,TRBJ2-5,.,TRBV6-1,.
CASSLGRTAYEQYF,TGCGCCAGCAGCTTGGGCCGGACAGCCTACGAGCAGTACTTC,TRBJ2-7,many,TRBV5-1,.
CASRFPPGLAGHNTGELFF,TGTGCCAGCAGATTTCCCCCGGGACTAGCGGGGCACAACACCGGGGAGCTGTTTTTT,TRBJ2-2,many,TRBV12-3/TRBV12-4,TRBD2
CASSDGQGAYNEQFF,TGTGCCAGCAGTGACGGACAGGGGGCCTACAATGAGCAGTTCTTC,TRBJ2-1,few,TRBV25-1,TRBD1
CASSQRPGLAGVMDYNEQFF,TGTGCCAGCAGCCAACGCCCAGGACTAGCGGGAGTTATGGACTACAATGAGCAGTTCTTC,TRBJ2-1,many,TRBV14,TRBD2
CASSLNRPNEQFF,TGTGCCAGCAGCTTAAACAGGCCGAATGAGCAGTTCTTC,TRBJ2-1,.,TRBV7-2,.
CAISPGRARNEQFF,TGTGCCATCAGCCCAGGGAGGGCCAGGAATGAGCAGTTCTTC,TRBJ2-1,few,TRBV10-3,TRBD2
CASSFLGEGLETQYF,TGTGCCAGCAGCTTCCTGGGTGAGGGGTTGGAGACCCAGTACTTC,TRBJ2-5,.,TRBV7-2,.
CASSLGGGARNTEAFF,TGTGCCAGCAGCTTGGGTGGAGGGGCGCGGAACACTGAAGCTTTCTTT,TRBJ1-1,many,TRBV5-6,.
CASSLGGASYNEQFF,TGTGCCAGCAGTCTGGGGGGGGCCTCCTACAATGAGCAGTTCTTC,TRBJ2-1,many,TRBV28,.
CAISDSGVSYEQYF,TGTGCCATCAGTGATAGCGGGGTCTCCTACGAGCAGTACTTC,TRBJ2-7,.,TRBV10-3,TRBD2
CASSLDNGYNEQFF,TGTGCCAGCAGCTTGGACAACGGCTACAATGAGCAGTTCTTC,TRBJ2-1,few,TRBV5-5,.
CASSLPSGGINEQFF,TGTGCCAGCAGCTTACCTAGCGGGGGGATCAATGAGCAGTTCTTC,TRBJ2-1,.,TRBV7-9,TRBD2
CASSFSGRPQETQYF,TGTGCCAGCAGCTTTTCGGGTAGGCCCCAAGAGACCCAGTACTTC,TRBJ2-5,few,TRBV7-8,.
CASSPDVASYEQYF,TGTGCCAGCAGCCCGGACGTTGCCTCCTACGAGCAGTACTTC,TRBJ2-7,.,TRBV11-2,.
CASSTPGGLSGNTIYF,TGTGCCAGTAGTACCCCCGGCGGACTCTCTGGAAACACCATATATTTT,TRBJ1-3,many,TRBV19,.
CASSLRHSYNEQFF,TGTGCCAGCAGCCTCCGACACTCCTACAATGAGCAGTTCTTC,TRBJ2-1,few,TRBV13,.
CASSFGLAGGYEQFF,TGTGCCAGCAGCTTCGGACTAGCGGGAGGCTATGAGCAGTTCTTC,TRBJ2-1,.,TRBV11-2,TRBD2
CASSQVGESYEQYF,TGTGCCAGCAGCCAAGTGGGGGAGTCCTACGAGCAGTACTTC,TRBJ2-7,many,TRBV4-2,.
CASSSNRRNSPLHF,TGTGCCAGCAGCTCCAACAGGAGGAATTCACCCCTCCACTTT,TRBJ1-6,many,TRBV7-9,.
CASSPTGPNEQFF,TGTGCCAGCAGCCCTACGGGGCCTAATGAGCAGTTCTTC,TRBJ2-1,.,TRBV7-8,.
CSAGRGSHNPDTQYF,TGCAGTGCTGGCAGGGGATCACACAACCCGGATACGCAGTATTTT,TRBJ2-3,.,TRBV20-1,.
CASSNSMGRDSYEQYF,TGTGCCAGCAGTAATTCGATGGGACGGGACTCCTACGAGCAGTACTTC,TRBJ2-7,many,TRBV12-3/TRBV12-4,.
CASTTGFLSYEQYF,TGTGCCAGCACCACAGGATTTCTCTCCTACGAGCAGTACTTC,TRBJ2-7,.,TRBV12-3/TRBV12-4,.
CASSVGDFTEAFF,TGTGCCAGCAGCGTAGGGGATTTCACTGAAGCTTTCTTT,TRBJ1-1,few,TRBV9,.
CASSLWRGAAGETQYF,TGTGCCAGCAGTTTATGGCGGGGGGCCGCCGGAGAGACCCAGTACTTC,TRBJ2-5,.,TRBV27,TRBD2
CASSPRTSGSISYEQYF,TGTGCCAGCTCACCAAGGACTAGCGGGAGTATCTCCTACGAGCAGTACTTC,TRBJ2-7,.,TRBV18,TRBD2
CASSFGGGQNSGANVLTF,TGCGCCAGCAGCTTCGGTGGAGGCCAGAACTCTGGGGCCAACGTCCTGACTTTC,TRBJ2-6,many,TRBV5-1,.
CSVESGRDSYNEQFF,TGCAGCGTTGAGAGCGGGAGGGACTCCTACAATGAGCAGTTCTTC,TRBJ2-1,many,TRBV29-1,TRBD2
CASSQVRTGDYGYTF,TGTGCCAGCAGCCAAGTACGGACAGGAGACTATGGCTACACCTTC,TRBJ1-2,few,TRBV3-1,TRBD1
CASRTGQGEAFF,TGTGCCAGCAGAACGGGACAGGGCGAAGCTTTCTTT,TRBJ1-1,many,TRBV6-2/TRBV6-3,TRBD1
CASSALRGRLVKNIQYF,TGTGCCAGCAGCGCCCTAAGGGGGCGGCTGGTCAAAAACATTCAGTACTTC,TRBJ2-4,.,TRBV7-6,TRBD1
CASSLSGVQNSPLHF,TGTGCCAGCAGCTTGTCGGGGGTTCAGAATTCACCCCTCCACTTT,TRBJ1-6,many,TRBV5-6,.
CASSLSGSRYNEQFF,TGTGCCAGCAGCTTAAGCGGGAGTAGGTACAATGAGCAGTTCTTC,TRBJ2-1,many,TRBV7-9,TRBD2
CASSSTGGPGWNEQFF,TGTGCCAGCAGCTCAACGGGAGGCCCGGGGTGGAATGAGCAGTTCTTC,TRBJ2-1,.,TRBV7-9,TRBD2
CASSQIATGYGEQYF,TGTGCCAGCAGCCAAATTGCGACAGGGTACGGCGAGCAGTACTTC,TRBJ2-7,.,TRBV14,TRBD1
CASSYSILDYYNEQFF,TGTGCCAGCAGTTACTCGATCTTGGACTACTACAATGAGCAGTTCTTC,TRBJ2-1,many,TRBV6-5,.
CASSRGWGTMNTEAFF,TGTGCCAGCAGTCGGGGATGGGGTACCATGAACACTGAAGCTTTCTTT,TRBJ1-1,few,TRBV5-5,.
CSAQSGREAGANVLTF,TGCAGCGCCCAGAGTGGGAGGGAGGCTGGGGCCAACGTCCTGACTTTC,TRBJ2-6,.,TRBV29-1,TRBD2
CSANGRAGHNEQFF,TGCAGTGCAAACGGGAGGGCCGGGCACAATGAGCAGTTCTTC,TRBJ2-1,few,TRBV20-1,TRBD2
CASSRKSPGTSGSYEQYF,TGCGCCAGCAGCCGAAAAAGCCCCGGGACTAGCGGATCCTACGAGCAGTACTTC,TRBJ2-7,many,TRBV4-1,TRBD2
CASSYKPQTYEQYF,TGTGCCAGCAGTTACAAACCCCAGACCTACGAGCAGTACTTC,TRBJ2-7,.,TRBV6-2/TRBV6-3,.